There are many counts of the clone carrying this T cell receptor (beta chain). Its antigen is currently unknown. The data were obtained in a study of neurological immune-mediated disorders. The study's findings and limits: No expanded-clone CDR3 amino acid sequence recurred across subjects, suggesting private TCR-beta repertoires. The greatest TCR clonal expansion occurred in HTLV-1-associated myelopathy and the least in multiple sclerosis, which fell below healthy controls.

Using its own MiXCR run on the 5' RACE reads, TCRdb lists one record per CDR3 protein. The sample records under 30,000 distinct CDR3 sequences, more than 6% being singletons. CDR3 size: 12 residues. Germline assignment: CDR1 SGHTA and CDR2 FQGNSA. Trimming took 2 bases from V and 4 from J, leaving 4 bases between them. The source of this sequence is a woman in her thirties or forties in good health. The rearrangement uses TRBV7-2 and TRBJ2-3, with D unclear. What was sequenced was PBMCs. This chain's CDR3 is CASSLISDTQYF. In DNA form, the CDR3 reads TGTGCCAGCAGCTTAATCTCAGATACGCAGTATTTT.